This is a list of T cell receptor beta chains from one sample in a study of blood T cell repertoires in COVID-19. TCRdb's copy holds only in-frame clones and misses some; the assay was immunoSEQ multiplex PCR. The table has 200,000 to 250,000 clones, around 80% seen once. The specimen was peripheral blood. The receptors stem from a human donor in a cohort sampled during active COVID-19. CDR3s include the opening cysteine and the closing phenylalanine or tryptophan. D genes are given only for firm matches. Clone size, where shown, is once, few, many, or a class for clones that have expanded.

-	few	TRBV7-7	TRBJ1-3	TGTGCCAGCAGCTCCCTAGCTGGAAACACCATATATTTT	CASSSLAGNTIYF
TRBD1	-	TRBV28	TRBJ1-2	TGTGCCAGCAGATATGGACAGGGGAACTATGGCTACACCTTC	CASRYGQGNYGYTF
-	-	TRBV19	TRBJ1-5	TGTGCCAGCAAAGGGGGAGCTTATAGCAATCAGCCCCAGCATTTT	CASKGGAYSNQPQHF
-	-	TRBV4-3	TRBJ2-1	TGCGCCAGCAGCCACGCCGCAGAGGCCTCCTACAATGAGCAGTTCTTC	CASSHAAEASYNEQFF
TRBD1	-	TRBV30	TRBJ1-1	TGTGCCTGGAGGGGACAGGGCGTAACTGAAGCTTTCTTT	CAWRGQGVTEAFF
TRBD1	-	TRBV6-5	TRBJ1-1	TGTGCCAGCAAGACAGGGGGGTACACTGAAGCTTTCTTT	CASKTGGYTEAFF
TRBD1	-	TRBV7-9	TRBJ2-1	TGTGCCAGCAGCTTCTCGGACAGGGCCTACAATGAGCAGTTCTTC	CASSFSDRAYNEQFF
-	many	TRBV6-2/TRBV6-3	TRBJ2-7	TGTGCCAGCAGTCTGAACCGGGACTCCTACGAGCAGTACTTC	CASSLNRDSYEQYF
-	-	TRBV6-1	TRBJ1-6	TGTGCCAGCAGTGAAGCGGGGGCCCCGAATTCACCCCTCCACTTT	CASSEAGAPNSPLHF
-	-	TRBV11-2	TRBJ1-1	TGTGCCAGCAGCAATAGGGGGGAAGCTTTCTTT	CASSNRGEAFF
TRBD2	-	TRBV3-1/TRBV3-2	TRBJ2-2	TGTGCCAGCAGCCTAGGACTAGCGGGAACCGGGGAGCTGTTTTTT	CASSLGLAGTGELFF
TRBD2	-	TRBV3-1/TRBV3-2	TRBJ2-7	TGTGCCAGCAGCCAAGACGCGGGAGGGCCCTACGAGCAGTACTTC	CASSQDAGGPYEQYF
-	-	TRBV4-1	TRBJ2-7	TGCGCCAGCAGCCAACCGCCGGCCTACGAGCAGTACTTC	CASSQPPAYEQYF
TRBD1	once	TRBV27	TRBJ1-1	TGTGCCAGCAGTCCCCCGACAGGGGGGATGAACACTGAAGCTTTCTTT	CASSPPTGGMNTEAFF
TRBD1	-	TRBV14	TRBJ2-7	TGTGCCAGCAGCCCCGGACAGGCCCACGAGCAGTACTTC	CASSPGQAHEQYF
-	few	TRBV29-1	TRBJ1-6	TGCAGCGTTGAAGAGGCGTGGAGTAATTCACCCCTCCACTTT	CSVEEAWSNSPLHF
-	-	TRBV7-9	TRBJ2-7	TGTGCCAGCAGCTTTGCCGCAACTCTTCCCTACGAGCAGTACTTC	CASSFAATLPYEQYF
TRBD1	-	TRBV6-2/TRBV6-3	TRBJ1-1	TGTGCCAGCAGTTACTCGACCGCGGACAGGGAGTCGGGTAAAGGCACTGAAGCTTTCTTT	CASSYSTADRESGKGTEAFF
-	few	TRBV11-3	TRBJ2-7	TGTGCCAGCAGCTTAGAAGGCGGGACCTCCTACGAGCAGTACTTC	CASSLEGGTSYEQYF
TRBD1	-	TRBV6-5	TRBJ2-3	TGTGCCAGCAGAACAACAGGGGCAGATACGCAGTATTTT	CASRTTGADTQYF
-	-	TRBV5-4	TRBJ2-1	TGTGCCAGCAGCTTGGTATCGGACTACTTATACAATGAGCAGTTCTTC	CASSLVSDYLYNEQFF
-	-	TRBV21-1	TRBJ1-4	TGTGCCAGCAGCAAAGGTTTTAGGGGGACAGGGACTTCATCAACTAATGAAAAACTGTTTTTT	CASSKGFRGTGTSSTNEKLFF
TRBD1	few	TRBV7-9	TRBJ2-7	TGTGCCAGCAGCTTAGGGTTCGGGACAGGGTTGTACGAGCAGTACTTC	CASSLGFGTGLYEQYF
TRBD2	once	TRBV5-4	TRBJ2-5	TGTGCCAGCAGCTTGGTTAGGTCGGGAGGAGAGACCCAGTACTTC	CASSLVRSGGETQYF
TRBD1	-	TRBV4-3	TRBJ2-7	TGCGCCAGCAGCCCCGGGACAGTTTACTACGAGCAGTACTTC	CASSPGTVYYEQYF
-	few	TRBV7-2	TRBJ2-5	TGTGCCAGCAGCGCTACTAGTATCCAAGAGACCCAGTACTTC	CASSATSIQETQYF
TRBD2	-	TRBV3-1/TRBV3-2	TRBJ2-7	TGTGCCAGCAGCCTTCGGACTAGCCCCAGAGAGCAGTACTTC	CASSLRTSPREQYF
TRBD1	-	TRBV7-9	TRBJ1-5	TGTGCCAGCAGCTCGACAGGGGGCAATCAGCCCCAGCATTTT	CASSSTGGNQPQHF
-	-	TRBV4-3	TRBJ2-3	TGCGCCAGCAGCCAAAGGGACAACACAGATACGCAGTATTTT	CASSQRDNTDTQYF
TRBD2	-	TRBV2	TRBJ2-7	TGTGCCAGCAGGAGACTAGCGACCGAGCAGTACTTC	CASRRLATEQYF
TRBD1	-	TRBV29-1	TRBJ1-5	TGCAGCGCAAGACAGGGGGCTAGGCAGCCCCAGCATTTT	CSARQGARQPQHF
-	-	TRBV10-3	TRBJ2-5	TGTGCCCCCAACCCGCGGGAAGAGTGGGAGACCCAGTACTTC	CAPNPREEWETQYF
TRBD2	-	TRBV5-5	TRBJ2-7	TGTGCCAGCAGCCCGGGGACTAGCGGGCCGCGGGAGCAGTACTTC	CASSPGTSGPREQYF
TRBD1	-	TRBV6-2/TRBV6-3	TRBJ1-6	TGTGCCAGCAGCGTCGGGACAGGGAACTCACCCCTCCACTTT	CASSVGTGNSPLHF
TRBD2	-	TRBV5-5	TRBJ2-1	TGTGCCAGCAGCCGACTAGCGGGAGGTTACAATGAGCAGTTCTTC	CASSRLAGGYNEQFF
TRBD2	-	TRBV30	TRBJ2-3	TGTGCCTGGAGTGTTGGGCTAGCGGGGCGACGTATTAGCACAGATACGCAGTATTTT	CAWSVGLAGRRISTDTQYF
-	-	TRBV19	TRBJ1-1	TGTGCCAGTAGTATTAGCCCGAACACTGAAGCTTTCTTT	CASSISPNTEAFF
TRBD1	-	TRBV5-5	TRBJ1-4	TGTGCCAGCAGCCCGGGACAGGGGGCGCTGGCCGGCAAACTGTTTTTT	CASSPGQGALAGKLFF
TRBD1	-	TRBV19	TRBJ2-6	TGTGCCAGTAGTGCGACAGGGGTGGCCCCTGGGGCCAACGTCCTGACTTTC	CASSATGVAPGANVLTF
-	-	TRBV14	TRBJ2-1	TGTGCCAGCAGCCAAGACAGGGTTGAGTTCTTC	CASSQDRVEFF
TRBD2	-	TRBV5-5	TRBJ2-7	TGTGCCAGCAGCTTGGGGAAGACTAGCGGGGGCTCCTACGAGCAGTACTTC	CASSLGKTSGGSYEQYF
TRBD2	few	TRBV7-3	TRBJ2-1	TGTGCCAGCAGCTTACAAGCGGGAGTAGGGAATGAGCAGTTCTTC	CASSLQAGVGNEQFF
TRBD1	many	TRBV7-2	TRBJ1-2	TGTGCCAGCAGCTTAGAAGGACAGGGGGCCGAAGGCTACACCTTC	CASSLEGQGAEGYTF
TRBD1	-	TRBV7-3	TRBJ2-1	TGTGCCAGCAGCTTCGGGACAGGGCTAGGGGAGCAGTTCTTC	CASSFGTGLGEQFF
TRBD2	-	TRBV25-1	TRBJ2-7	TGTGCCAGCACCGCGAGTAGCGGGAGGCCAGGTTCCTACGAGCAGTACTTC	CASTASSGRPGSYEQYF
TRBD2	-	TRBV6-2/TRBV6-3	TRBJ2-7	TGTGCCAGCAGTTACCGACTAGCGGGAGGCCGTTTCGAGCAGTACTTC	CASSYRLAGGRFEQYF
-	-	TRBV5-1	TRBJ1-1	TGCGCCAGCAGCTTCTCAGGGGATCTCACTGAAGCTTTCTTT	CASSFSGDLTEAFF
TRBD1	few	TRBV10-1	TRBJ2-7	TGCGCCAGCAGTCAATCGCGGACAGGGTCCTACGAGCAGTACTTC	CASSQSRTGSYEQYF
TRBD1	-	TRBV24-1	TRBJ2-3	TGTGCCACCAGTGACCGAGGACAGGGGTTGACAGATACGCAGTATTTT	CATSDRGQGLTDTQYF
TRBD2	-	TRBV9	TRBJ2-1	TGTGCCAGCAGCTTTACCGGGACTACTGGTGAGCAGTTCTTC	CASSFTGTTGEQFF
-	-	TRBV9	TRBJ2-3	TGTGCCAGCAGCGTTGGTGGGGCCGGCGATACGCAGTATTTT	CASSVGGAGDTQYF
-	-	TRBV28	TRBJ1-1	TGTGCCAGCAACGAGGGGAGGGTCACTGAAGCTTTCTTT	CASNEGRVTEAFF
-	-	TRBV4-1	TRBJ1-1	TGCGCCAGCAGCCTCCGATTAGAGCGTCTGAACACTGAAGCTTTCTTT	CASSLRLERLNTEAFF
TRBD2	-	TRBV7-3	TRBJ2-7	TGTGCCAGCAGCCCGATTCAGCGGGGCGAGCAGTACTTC	CASSPIQRGEQYF
TRBD2	-	TRBV12-3/TRBV12-4	TRBJ2-5	TGTGCCAGCAGGGGGACTAGCCAAGAGACCCAGTACTTC	CASRGTSQETQYF